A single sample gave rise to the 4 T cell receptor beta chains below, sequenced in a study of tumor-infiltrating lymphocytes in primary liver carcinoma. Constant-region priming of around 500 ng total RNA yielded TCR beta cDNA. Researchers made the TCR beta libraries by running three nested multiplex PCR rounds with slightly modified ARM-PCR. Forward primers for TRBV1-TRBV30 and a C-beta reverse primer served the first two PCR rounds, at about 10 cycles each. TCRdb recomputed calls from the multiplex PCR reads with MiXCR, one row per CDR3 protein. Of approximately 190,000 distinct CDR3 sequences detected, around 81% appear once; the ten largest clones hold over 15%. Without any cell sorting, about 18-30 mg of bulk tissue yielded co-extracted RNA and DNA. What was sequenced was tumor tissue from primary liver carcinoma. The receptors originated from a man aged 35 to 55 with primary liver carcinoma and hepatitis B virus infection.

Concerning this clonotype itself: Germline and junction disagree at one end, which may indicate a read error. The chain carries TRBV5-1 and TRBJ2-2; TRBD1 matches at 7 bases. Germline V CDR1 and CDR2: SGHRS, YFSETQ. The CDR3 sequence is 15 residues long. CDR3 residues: CASSDRVQNTGKLLF. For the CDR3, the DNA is TGCGCCAGCAGCGACAGGGTCCAGAACACCGGGAAGCTGTTATTT.

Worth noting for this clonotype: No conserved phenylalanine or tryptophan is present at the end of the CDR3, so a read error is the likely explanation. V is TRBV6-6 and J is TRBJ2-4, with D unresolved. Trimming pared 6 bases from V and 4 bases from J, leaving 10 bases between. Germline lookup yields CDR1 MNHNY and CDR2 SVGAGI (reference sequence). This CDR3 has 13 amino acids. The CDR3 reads CASRYAQKNIQYL. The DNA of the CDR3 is TGTGCCAGCAGATATGCGCAGAAAAACATTCAGTACTTA.

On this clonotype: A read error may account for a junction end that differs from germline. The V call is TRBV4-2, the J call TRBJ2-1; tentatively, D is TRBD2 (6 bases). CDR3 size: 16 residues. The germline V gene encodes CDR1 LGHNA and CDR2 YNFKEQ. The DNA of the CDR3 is TGTGCCAGCAGCCGCGCCGGGGGAGAGGGGAACAATGAGCGGTTCTTC. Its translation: CASSRAGGEGNNERFF.

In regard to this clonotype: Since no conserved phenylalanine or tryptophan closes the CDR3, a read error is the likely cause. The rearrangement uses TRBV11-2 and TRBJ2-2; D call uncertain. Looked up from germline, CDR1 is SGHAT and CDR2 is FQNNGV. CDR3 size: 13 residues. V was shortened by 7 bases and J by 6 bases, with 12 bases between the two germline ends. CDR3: CASIQGLAGELFC. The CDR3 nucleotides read TGTGCCAGCATCCAAGGTCTGGCCGGGGAGCTGTTTTGT.